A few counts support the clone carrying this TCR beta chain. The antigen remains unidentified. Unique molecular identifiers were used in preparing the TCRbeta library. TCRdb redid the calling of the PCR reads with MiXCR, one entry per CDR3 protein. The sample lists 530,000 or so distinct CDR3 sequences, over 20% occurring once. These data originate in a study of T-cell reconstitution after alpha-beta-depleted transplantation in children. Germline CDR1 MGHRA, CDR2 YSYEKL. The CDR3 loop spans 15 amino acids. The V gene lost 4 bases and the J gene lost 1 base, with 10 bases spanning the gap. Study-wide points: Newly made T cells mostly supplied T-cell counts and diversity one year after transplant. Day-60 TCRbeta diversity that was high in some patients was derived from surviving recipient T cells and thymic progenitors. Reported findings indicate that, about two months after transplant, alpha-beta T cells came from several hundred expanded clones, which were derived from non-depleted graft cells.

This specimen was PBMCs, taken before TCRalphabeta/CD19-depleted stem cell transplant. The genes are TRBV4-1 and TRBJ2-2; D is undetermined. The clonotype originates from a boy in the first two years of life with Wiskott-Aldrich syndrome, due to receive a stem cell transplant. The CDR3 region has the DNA TGCGCCAGCAGCCGTGCGCGGAAGAACACCGGGGAGCTGTTTTTT. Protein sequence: CASSRARKNTGELFF.